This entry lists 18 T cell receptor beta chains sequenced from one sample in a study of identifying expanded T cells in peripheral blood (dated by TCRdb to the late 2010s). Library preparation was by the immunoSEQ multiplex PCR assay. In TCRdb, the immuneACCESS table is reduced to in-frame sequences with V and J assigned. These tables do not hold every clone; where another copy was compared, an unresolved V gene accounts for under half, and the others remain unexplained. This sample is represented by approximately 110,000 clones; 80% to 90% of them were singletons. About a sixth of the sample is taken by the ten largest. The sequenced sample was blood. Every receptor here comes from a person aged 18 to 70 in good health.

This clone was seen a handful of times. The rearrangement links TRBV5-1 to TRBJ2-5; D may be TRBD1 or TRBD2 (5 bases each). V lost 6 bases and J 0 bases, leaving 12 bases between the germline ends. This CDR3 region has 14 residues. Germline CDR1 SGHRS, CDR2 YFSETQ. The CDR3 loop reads CASTSGSNQETQYF. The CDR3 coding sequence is TGCGCCAGCACCTCAGGGAGCAACCAAGAGACCCAGTACTTC.

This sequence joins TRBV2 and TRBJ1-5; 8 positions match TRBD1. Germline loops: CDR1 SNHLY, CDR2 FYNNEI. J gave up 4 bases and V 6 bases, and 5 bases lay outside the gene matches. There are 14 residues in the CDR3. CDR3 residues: CASRGGTGNQPQHF. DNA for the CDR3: TGTGCCAGCAGGGGTGGGACAGGTAATCAGCCCCAGCATTTT.

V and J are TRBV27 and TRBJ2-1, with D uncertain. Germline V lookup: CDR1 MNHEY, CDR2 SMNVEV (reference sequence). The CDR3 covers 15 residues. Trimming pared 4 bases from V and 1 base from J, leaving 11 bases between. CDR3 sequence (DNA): TGTGCCAGCAGTTCACGCGGCCCGTCCTACAATGAGCAGTTCTTC. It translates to CASSSRGPSYNEQFF.

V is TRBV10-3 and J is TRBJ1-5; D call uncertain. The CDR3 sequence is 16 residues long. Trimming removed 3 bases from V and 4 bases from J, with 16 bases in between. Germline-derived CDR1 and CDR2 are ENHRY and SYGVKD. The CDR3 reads CAISDFLKGPNQPQHF. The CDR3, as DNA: TGTGCCATCAGTGACTTTTTGAAGGGCCCGAATCAGCCCCAGCATTTT.

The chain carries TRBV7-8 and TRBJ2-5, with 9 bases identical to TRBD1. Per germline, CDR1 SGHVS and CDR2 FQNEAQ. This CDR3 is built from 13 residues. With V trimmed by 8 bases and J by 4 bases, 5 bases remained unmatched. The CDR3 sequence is CASGHRGPETQYF. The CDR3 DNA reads TGTGCCAGCGGACACAGGGGGCCAGAGACCCAGTACTTC.

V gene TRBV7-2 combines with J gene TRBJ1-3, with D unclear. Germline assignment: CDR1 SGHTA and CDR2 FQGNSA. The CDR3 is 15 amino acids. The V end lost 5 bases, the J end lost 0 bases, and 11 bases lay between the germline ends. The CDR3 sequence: CASSTRTISGNTIYF. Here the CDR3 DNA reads TGTGCCAGCAGCACACGGACGATCTCTGGAAACACCATATATTTT.

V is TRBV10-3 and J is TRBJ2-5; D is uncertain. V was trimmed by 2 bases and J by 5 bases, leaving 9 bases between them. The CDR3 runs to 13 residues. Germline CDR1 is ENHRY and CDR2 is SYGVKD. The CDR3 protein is CAISEGVTETQYF. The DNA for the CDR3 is TGTGCCATCAGTGAGGGGGTGACGGAGACCCAGTACTTC.

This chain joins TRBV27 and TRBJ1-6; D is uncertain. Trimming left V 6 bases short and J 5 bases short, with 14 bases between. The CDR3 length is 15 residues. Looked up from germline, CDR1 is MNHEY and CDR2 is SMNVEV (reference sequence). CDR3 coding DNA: TGTGCCAGCAGCCTCTGGTACGGAGATAATTCACCCCTCCACTTT. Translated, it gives CASSLWYGDNSPLHF.

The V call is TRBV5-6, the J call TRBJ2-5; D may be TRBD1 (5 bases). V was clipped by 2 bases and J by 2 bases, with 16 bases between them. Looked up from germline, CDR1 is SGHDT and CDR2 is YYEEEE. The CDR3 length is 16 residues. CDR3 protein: CASSLGIGAFQETQYF. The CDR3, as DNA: TGTGCCAGCAGCTTAGGTATAGGGGCGTTTCAAGAGACCCAGTACTTC.

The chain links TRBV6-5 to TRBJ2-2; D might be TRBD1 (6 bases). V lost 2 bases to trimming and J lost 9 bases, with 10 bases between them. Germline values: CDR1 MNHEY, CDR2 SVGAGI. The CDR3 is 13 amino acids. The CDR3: CASSYVRGRELFF. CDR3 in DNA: TGTGCCAGCAGTTACGTCAGGGGAAGGGAGCTGTTTTTT.

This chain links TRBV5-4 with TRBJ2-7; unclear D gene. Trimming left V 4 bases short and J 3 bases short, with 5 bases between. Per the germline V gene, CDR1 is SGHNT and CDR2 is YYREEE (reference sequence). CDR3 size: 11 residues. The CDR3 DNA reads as TGTGCCAGCAGCAGGGACTACGAGCAGTACTTC. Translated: CASSRDYEQYF. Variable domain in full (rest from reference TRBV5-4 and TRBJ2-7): ETGVTQSPTHLIKTRGQQVTLRCSSQSGHNTVSWYQQALGQGPQFIFQYYREEENGRGNFPPRFSGLQFPNYSSELNVNALELDDSALYLCASSRDYEQYFGPGTRLTVT.

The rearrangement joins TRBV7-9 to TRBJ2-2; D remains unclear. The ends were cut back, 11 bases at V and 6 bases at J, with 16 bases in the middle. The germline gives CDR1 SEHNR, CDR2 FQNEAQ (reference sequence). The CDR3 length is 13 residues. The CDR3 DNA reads TGTGCCTACCGCTGGATGGACGCCGGGGAGCTGTTTTTT. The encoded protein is CAYRWMDAGELFF.

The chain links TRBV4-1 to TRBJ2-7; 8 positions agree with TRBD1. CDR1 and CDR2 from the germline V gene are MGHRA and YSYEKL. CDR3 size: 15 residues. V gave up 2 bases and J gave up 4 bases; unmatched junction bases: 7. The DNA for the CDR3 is TGCGCCAGCAGCCAACACCGGGACAGGCCTTACGAGCAGTACTTC. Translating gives CASSQHRDRPYEQYF.

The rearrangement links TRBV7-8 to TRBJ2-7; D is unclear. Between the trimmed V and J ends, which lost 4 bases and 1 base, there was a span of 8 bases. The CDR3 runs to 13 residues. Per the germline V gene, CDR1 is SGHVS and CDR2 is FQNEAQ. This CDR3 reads CASSWGSSYEQYF. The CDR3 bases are TGTGCCAGCAGCTGGGGTAGTTCCTACGAGCAGTACTTC.

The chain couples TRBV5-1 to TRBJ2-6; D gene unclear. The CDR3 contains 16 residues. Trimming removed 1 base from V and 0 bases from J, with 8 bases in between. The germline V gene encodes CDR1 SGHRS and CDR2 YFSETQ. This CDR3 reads CASSLPFSSGANVLTF. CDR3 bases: TGCGCCAGCAGCTTGCCATTTTCCTCTGGGGCCAACGTCCTGACTTTC.

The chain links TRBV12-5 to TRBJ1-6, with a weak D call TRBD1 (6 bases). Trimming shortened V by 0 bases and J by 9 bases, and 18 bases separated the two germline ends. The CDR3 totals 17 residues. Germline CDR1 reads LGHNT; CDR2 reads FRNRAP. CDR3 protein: CASGLVYGGGGGSPLHF. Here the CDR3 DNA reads TGTGCTAGTGGTTTGGTATATGGGGGCGGCGGTGGTTCACCCCTCCACTTT.

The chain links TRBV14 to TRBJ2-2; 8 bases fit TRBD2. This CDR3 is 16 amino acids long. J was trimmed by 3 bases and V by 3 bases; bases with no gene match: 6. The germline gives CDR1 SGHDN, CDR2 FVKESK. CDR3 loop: CASSHLGGGDTGELFF. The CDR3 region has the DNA TGTGCCAGCAGCCATCTCGGGGGGGGCGACACCGGGGAGCTGTTTTTT.

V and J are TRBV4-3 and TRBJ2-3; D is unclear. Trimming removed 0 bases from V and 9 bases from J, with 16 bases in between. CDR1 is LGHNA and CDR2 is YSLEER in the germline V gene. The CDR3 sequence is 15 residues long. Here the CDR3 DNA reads TGCGCCAGCAGCCAAGATAGCACCAGGCCCGAGACGCAGTATTTT. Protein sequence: CASSQDSTRPETQYF.